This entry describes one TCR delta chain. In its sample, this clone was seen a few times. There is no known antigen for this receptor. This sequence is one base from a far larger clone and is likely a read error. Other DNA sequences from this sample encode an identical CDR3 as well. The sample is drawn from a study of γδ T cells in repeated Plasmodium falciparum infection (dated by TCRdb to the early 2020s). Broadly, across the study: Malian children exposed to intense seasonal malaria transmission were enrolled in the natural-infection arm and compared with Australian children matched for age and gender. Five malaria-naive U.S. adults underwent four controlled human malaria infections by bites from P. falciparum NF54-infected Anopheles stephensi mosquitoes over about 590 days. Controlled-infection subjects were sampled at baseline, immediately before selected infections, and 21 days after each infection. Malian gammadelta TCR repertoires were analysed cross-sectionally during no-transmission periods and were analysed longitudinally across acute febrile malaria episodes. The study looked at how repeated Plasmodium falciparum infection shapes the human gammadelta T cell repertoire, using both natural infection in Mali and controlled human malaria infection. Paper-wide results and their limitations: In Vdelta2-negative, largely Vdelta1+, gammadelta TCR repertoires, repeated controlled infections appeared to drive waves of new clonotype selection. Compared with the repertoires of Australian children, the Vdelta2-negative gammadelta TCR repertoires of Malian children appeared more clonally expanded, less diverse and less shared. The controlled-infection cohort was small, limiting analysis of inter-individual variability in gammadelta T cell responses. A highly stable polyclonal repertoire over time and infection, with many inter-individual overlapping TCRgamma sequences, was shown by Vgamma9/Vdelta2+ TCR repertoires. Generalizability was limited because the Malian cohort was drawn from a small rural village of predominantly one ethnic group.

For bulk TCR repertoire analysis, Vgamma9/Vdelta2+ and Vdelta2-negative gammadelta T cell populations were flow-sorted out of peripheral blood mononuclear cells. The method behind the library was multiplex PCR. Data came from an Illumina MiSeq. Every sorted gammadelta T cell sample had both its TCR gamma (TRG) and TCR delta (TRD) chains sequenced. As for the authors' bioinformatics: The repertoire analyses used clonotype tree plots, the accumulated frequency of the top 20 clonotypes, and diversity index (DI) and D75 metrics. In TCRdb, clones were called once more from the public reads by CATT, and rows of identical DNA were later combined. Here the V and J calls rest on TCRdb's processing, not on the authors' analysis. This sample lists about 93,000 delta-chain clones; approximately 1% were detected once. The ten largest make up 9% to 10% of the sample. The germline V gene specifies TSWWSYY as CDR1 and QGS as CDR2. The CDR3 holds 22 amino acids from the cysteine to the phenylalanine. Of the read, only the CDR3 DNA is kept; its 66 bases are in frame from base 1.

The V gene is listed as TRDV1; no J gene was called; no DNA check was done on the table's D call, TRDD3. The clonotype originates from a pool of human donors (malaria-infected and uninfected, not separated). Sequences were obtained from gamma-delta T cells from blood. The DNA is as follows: TGTGCTCTTGGGGAATCCTTCTCTTCCTCGCTACTGGGGGATACTGGGACCGATAAGCTCATCTTT. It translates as CALGESFSSSLLGDTGTDKLIF.